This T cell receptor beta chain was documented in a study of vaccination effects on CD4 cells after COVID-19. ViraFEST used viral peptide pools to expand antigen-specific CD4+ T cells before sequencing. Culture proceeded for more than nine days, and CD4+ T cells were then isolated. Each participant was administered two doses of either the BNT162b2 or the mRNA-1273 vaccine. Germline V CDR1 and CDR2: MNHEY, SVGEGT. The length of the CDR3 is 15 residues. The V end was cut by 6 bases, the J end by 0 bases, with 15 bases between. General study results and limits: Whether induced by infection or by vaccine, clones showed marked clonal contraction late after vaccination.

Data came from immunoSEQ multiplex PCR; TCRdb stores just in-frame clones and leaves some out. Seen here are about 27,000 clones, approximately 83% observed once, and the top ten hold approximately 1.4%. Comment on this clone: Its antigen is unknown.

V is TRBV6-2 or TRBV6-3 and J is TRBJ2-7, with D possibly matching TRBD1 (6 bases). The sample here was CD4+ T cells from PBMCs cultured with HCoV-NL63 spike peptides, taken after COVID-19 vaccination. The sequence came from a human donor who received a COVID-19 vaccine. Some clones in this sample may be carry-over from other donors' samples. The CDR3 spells CASSWGTKSSYEQYV. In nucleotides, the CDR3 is TGTGCCAGCAGCTGGGGGACAAAGAGCTCCTACGAGCAGTACGTC.